This T cell receptor (beta chain) is drawn from a study of blood T cells in healthy people across ages. Regarding the study as a whole: The study found more naive CD4+ cells and higher diversity in long-lived than aged donors.

A J-beta primer mix and a sample-barcoded 5' primer were used in a second PCR of roughly 6 to 11 cycles. Each cDNA molecule, via a template-switch adaptor with 12 random nucleotides, was tagged. TCRdb analysed the 5' RACE reads with MiXCR anew, one entry per CDR3 protein. The table lists more than 650,000 distinct CDR3 sequences, roughly 25% of them singletons, with 2.5% to 3.5% in the top ten. CDR3 length: 15 amino acids. As to this clonotype: Its specificity is not known.

This same sample was also taken into another study, of T cells of mothers and their children. That report notes: Three healthy Caucasian mothers and their six children were the donors. Sample barcodes and 2-4 random nucleotides were added by the M1S primer of the second PCR.

The receptor comes from a boy under 18 in good health. The chain has TRBV12-3 or TRBV12-4 and TRBJ2-5, with TRBD1 matching over 10 bases. The closer fit of TRBJ2-7 to the DNA end suggests the J call may be wrong. Sequencing was done on a sample of blood. CDR3 sequence reads: CASSPRDRGDHEQYF. In nucleotides, the CDR3 is TGTGCCAGCAGTCCGAGGGACAGGGGAGACCACGAGCAGTACTTC.